Below, one T cell receptor (beta chain) is given with its context. The CDR3 is 14 residues long. Per the germline V gene, CDR1 is GTSNPN and CDR2 is SVGIG (reference sequence). The junction had 8 bases not matched to a gene; V was cut back by 5 bases and J by 7 bases. This sample was included in a study of neoadjuvant nivolumab and ipilimumab in lung cancer. TCRdb's copy holds only in-frame clones and misses some; the assay was immunoSEQ multiplex PCR. The sample shows around 21,000 clones, more than 65% of them seen only once. This specimen was peripheral blood, taken before neoadjuvant nivolumab, alone or with ipilimumab. The chain uses TRBV30 and TRBJ2-7; TRBD2 agrees at 13 bases. This sequence originates from an adult with non-small cell lung cancer. CDR3 nucleotide sequence: TGTGCCTGGGAATCACTAGCGGGAGGGCTTGAGCAGTACTTC. This encodes CAWESLAGGLEQYF.